These 23 T cell receptor beta chains were sequenced from one sample in a study of Graves' ophthalmopathy and Graves' hyperthyroidism (dated 2018 in TCRdb). The instrument was an Illumina HiSeq 2000. For repertoire sequencing, TCR beta CDR3 regions were amplified from RNA transcripts. The first round was an RT-PCR using HTBI primers with the Qiagen OneStep RT-PCR kit, and this first round was followed by a second-round multiplex PCR, then size selection and purification. The raw public data were reprocessed by TCRdb itself: fastp quality trimming at Q25, MiXCR clonotype calling, in-frame beta chains only. When rows share a CDR3 protein, they turn into one entry using the most common DNA and genes. Across this sample there are about 370,000 distinct CDR3 sequences, with approximately 20% seen only once. The ten largest make up 1.6% of the sample. The sample was peripheral blood. The receptor source for this set is a woman between 18 and 30 years old with Graves' ophthalmopathy. Donor details come from another sample of the same person, matched by shared clones.

The rearrangement links TRBV2 to TRBJ2-5; 12 bases match TRBD2. Germline CDR1 and CDR2: SNHLY and FYNNEI. After removal of 4 bases from V and 2 bases from J, the junction contained 17 bases not matched to a gene. This CDR3 spans 20 amino acids. In DNA, the CDR3 is TGTGCCAGCAGTGGGCCTCTAGCGGGGGGGCTCCTCGTTCCACAAGAGACCCAGTACTTC. Translation: CASSGPLAGGLLVPQETQYF.

This clonotype was counted many times. CDR3 amino acids: CASGGGTSYEQYF. CDR3 DNA: TGTGCCAGCGGGGGAGGGACCTCCTACGAGCAGTACTTC. The J gene is TRBJ2-7, the V gene TRBV12-3 or TRBV12-4, with TRBD2 matching over 7 bases. CDR3 length equals 13 residues. Trimming removed 8 bases from V and 0 bases from J; junction bases left unmatched: 4.

This clonotype was picked up a small number of times. The V call is TRBV6-1, the J call TRBJ2-7; 14 nucleotides line up with TRBD2. The CDR3 length is 14 residues. The germline gives CDR1 MNHNS, CDR2 SASEGT. V gave up 3 bases and J gave up 9 bases; unmatched junction bases: 4. The CDR3 nucleotides read TGTGCCAGCAGTGAGGGACTAGCGGGAGTTCGGCAGTACTTC. It translates to CASSEGLAGVRQYF.

J is TRBJ1-2 and V is TRBV12-3 or TRBV12-4, with D hard to call. This CDR3 is built from 12 residues. V was shortened by 3 bases and J by 7 bases, with 9 bases between the two germline ends. CDR3 sequence reads: CASSFGVAGYTF. CDR3 in DNA: TGTGCCAGCAGTTTCGGAGTAGCTGGCTACACCTTC.

This clonotype was counted at least ten times. The chain couples TRBV20-1 to TRBJ1-1; D is undetermined. Germline CDR1 is DFQATT and CDR2 is SNEGSKA (reference sequence). Trimming shortened V by 3 bases and J by 0 bases, and 8 bases separated the two germline ends. The CDR3 consists of 13 residues. CDR3 coding DNA: TGCAGTGCTAGTTACGGTTTGAACACTGAAGCTTTCTTT. Protein: CSASYGLNTEAFF.

At least ten counts were recorded for this clonotype. The chain employs TRBV12-3 or TRBV12-4 and TRBJ1-5, with TRBD1 identical over 7 bases. The CDR3 covers 14 residues. V shed 6 bases, J shed 3 bases, and the junction held 5 bases outside the gene matches. CDR3 loop: CASSWDSTNQPQHF. The CDR3 coding sequence is TGTGCCAGCAGCTGGGACAGCACCAATCAGCCCCAGCATTTT.

This clonotype was detected ten times or more. Here the CDR3 DNA reads TGTGCCACCTACACAACAGGCAACACTGAAGCTTTCTTT. Translation: CATYTTGNTEAFF. V and J are TRBV15 and TRBJ1-1, with a tentative D call TRBD1 (5 bases). Germline loops: CDR1 LNHNV, CDR2 YYDKDF (reference sequence). Trimming pared 8 bases from V and 2 bases from J, leaving 12 bases between. The CDR3 length is 13 residues.

The chain is built from TRBV7-2 and TRBJ1-2, with 9 bases lining up with TRBD1. The CDR3 loop spans 14 amino acids. After removal of 4 bases from V and 5 bases from J, the junction contained 5 bases not matched to a gene. CDR1 is SGHTA, CDR2 FQGNSA, per germline. CDR3 region: CASSSRTGEYGYTF. CDR3 DNA sequence: TGTGCCAGCAGCTCTAGGACAGGGGAGTATGGCTACACCTTC.

The chain recombines TRBV5-1 with TRBJ1-1; D remains ambiguous. The CDR3 sequence is 13 residues long. Germline-derived CDR1 and CDR2 are SGHRS and YFSETQ. The V end lost 5 bases, the J end lost 0 bases, and 8 bases lay between the germline ends. As DNA, the CDR3 is TGCGCCAGCAGTAAGGCGATGAACACTGAAGCTTTCTTT. Translating it yields CASSKAMNTEAFF.

The table lists this clonotype with a few counts. This chain uses TRBV19 with TRBJ2-7; D is possibly TRBD2 (6 bases). The DNA end favors TRBJ2-1, so the J call may be wrong. This CDR3 has 15 residues. The germline V gene encodes CDR1 LNHDA and CDR2 SQIVND (reference sequence). The CDR3 region is CASSRDWSPVDEQFF. The CDR3 DNA reads TGTGCCAGTAGCCGGGACTGGTCCCCTGTCGATGAGCAGTTCTTC.

This clonotype was picked up many times. V and J are TRBV19 and TRBJ2-2, with a weak D call TRBD2 (6 bases). There are 19 residues in the CDR3. V was pared by 8 bases and J by 2 bases, with 27 bases between. Germline CDR1 reads LNHDA; CDR2 reads SQIVND (reference sequence). CDR3 amino acids: CASFAPTDTGLVNTGELFF. The CDR3 nucleotides are TGTGCCAGTTTCGCACCAACCGATACGGGACTTGTAAACACCGGGGAGCTGTTTTTT.

This clonotype came up many times. The chain employs TRBV4-3 and TRBJ1-5; D unresolved. Trimming took off 0 bases at V and 6 bases at J, with 6 bases between the two ends. This CDR3 is built from 13 residues. Germline CDR1 reads LGHNA; CDR2 reads YSLEER. This CDR3 is CASSQDRGQPQHF. CDR3 DNA: TGCGCCAGCAGCCAAGATCGAGGTCAGCCCCAGCATTTT.

The rearrangement joins TRBV12-3 or TRBV12-4 to TRBJ2-2; D perhaps matches TRBD2 (5 bases). The length of the CDR3 is 14 residues. The V gene lost 7 bases and the J gene lost 7 bases, with 16 bases spanning the gap. CDR3 in DNA: TGTGCCAGCAACAAAGGGTACGGAGGCGGGGAGCTGTTTTTT. This gives the protein CASNKGYGGGELFF.

This clonotype came up many times. The V gene is TRBV7-2, the J gene TRBJ1-1; D gene unclear. Trimming removed 1 base from V and 10 bases from J, with 19 bases in between. The length of the CDR3 is 15 residues. Per germline, CDR1 SGHTA and CDR2 FQGNSA. CDR3: CASSLGIGLGSAAFF. CDR3 sequence (DNA): TGTGCCAGCAGCTTAGGCATAGGGTTGGGGTCAGCAGCTTTCTTT.

This clonotype was recorded at least ten times. In nucleotides, the CDR3 is TGTGCCAGCAGCACCAGGGGGGGACTAGCGGCGAGTACGAACACCGGGGAGCTGTTTTTT. Translating it yields CASSTRGGLAASTNTGELFF. This chain uses TRBV7-2 with TRBJ2-2, with 11 bases that match TRBD2. J was trimmed by 0 bases and V by 5 bases; bases with no gene match: 14. CDR1 and CDR2 from the germline V gene are SGHTA and FQGNSA. CDR3 length equals 20 residues.

This clonotype was picked up many times. V usage is TRBV13 and J usage is TRBJ2-7; the D call may be TRBD1 or TRBD2 (6 bases each). Trimming removed 4 bases from V and 4 bases from J, with 17 bases in between. The CDR3 loop spans 15 amino acids. CDR1 PRHDT and CDR2 FYEKMQ come from the germline V gene (reference sequence). This CDR3 reads CASSSRRGQNYEQYF. CDR3 bases: TGTGCCAGCAGCTCCCGTCGGGGGCAGAATTACGAGCAGTACTTC.

This clonotype occurred many times. The genes are TRBV12-3 or TRBV12-4 and TRBJ2-7, with D perhaps being TRBD1 or TRBD2 (5 bases each). The V gene lost 6 bases and the J gene lost 7 bases, with 16 bases spanning the gap. The length of the CDR3 is 13 residues. The DNA of the CDR3 is TGTGCCAGCAGCCTCCGGGGCCAGAGGGAGCAGTACTTC. It translates to CASSLRGQREQYF.

This clonotype came up many times. The rearrangement joins TRBV27 to TRBJ2-7; 7 nucleotides align to TRBD1. Germline V gives CDR1 MNHEY, CDR2 SMNVEV (reference sequence). This CDR3 spans 13 amino acids. V lost 3 bases, J lost 3 bases, and 2 bases stayed unmatched. The CDR3 region has the DNA TGTGCCAGCAGTTTCCGGGACAGCTACGAGCAGTACTTC. Its protein product is CASSFRDSYEQYF.

J is TRBJ1-5 and V is TRBV7-2; D unresolved. Germline V gene sequence: CDR1 SGHTA, CDR2 FQGNSA. This CDR3 comprises 12 residues. V was trimmed by 1 base and J by 15 bases, leaving 13 bases between them. This chain's CDR3 is CASSLGTAQLHF. The CDR3, as DNA: TGTGCCAGCAGCTTAGGGACGGCCCAATTGCATTTT.

The table lists this clonotype with many counts. The J gene is TRBJ1-1, the V gene TRBV9; 9 bases agree with TRBD1. CDR3 length: 16 residues. Germline CDR1 reads SGDLS; CDR2 reads YYNGEE. The J segment lost 1 base and the V segment lost 4 bases, leaving 8 bases of the junction unmatched. CDR3 sequence: CASSTAGQGPNTEAFF. The DNA for the CDR3 is TGTGCCAGCAGCACAGCGGGACAGGGACCGAACACTGAAGCTTTCTTT.

This chain uses TRBV6-1 with TRBJ2-7; D is uncertain. Germline assignment: CDR1 MNHNS and CDR2 SASEGT. This CDR3 contains 14 residues. V lost 3 bases to trimming and J lost 6 bases, with 15 bases between them. DNA of the CDR3: TGTGCCAGCAGTGATAAGGGCGCAGGACCCGAGCAGTACTTC. It translates to CASSDKGAGPEQYF.

This clonotype was picked up many times. The chain recombines TRBV11-1 with TRBJ1-6; no clear D gene. Trimming shortened V by 2 bases and J by 0 bases, and 5 bases separated the two germline ends. The germline gives CDR1 SGHAT, CDR2 FQDESV (reference sequence). CDR3 length equals 15 residues. This CDR3 reads CASSLLSSYNSPLHF. As DNA, the CDR3 is TGTGCCAGCAGCTTACTAAGCTCCTATAATTCACCCCTCCACTTT.

Many counts were recorded for this clonotype. The rearrangement joins TRBV29-1 to TRBJ2-2; D unclear. The V end lost 5 bases, the J end lost 5 bases, and 6 bases lay between the germline ends. This CDR3 contains 11 residues. Germline assignment: CDR1 SQVTM and CDR2 ANQGSEA. CDR3 nucleotides: TGCAGCGTTCAAGGAACCGGGGAGCTGTTTTTT. This encodes CSVQGTGELFF.